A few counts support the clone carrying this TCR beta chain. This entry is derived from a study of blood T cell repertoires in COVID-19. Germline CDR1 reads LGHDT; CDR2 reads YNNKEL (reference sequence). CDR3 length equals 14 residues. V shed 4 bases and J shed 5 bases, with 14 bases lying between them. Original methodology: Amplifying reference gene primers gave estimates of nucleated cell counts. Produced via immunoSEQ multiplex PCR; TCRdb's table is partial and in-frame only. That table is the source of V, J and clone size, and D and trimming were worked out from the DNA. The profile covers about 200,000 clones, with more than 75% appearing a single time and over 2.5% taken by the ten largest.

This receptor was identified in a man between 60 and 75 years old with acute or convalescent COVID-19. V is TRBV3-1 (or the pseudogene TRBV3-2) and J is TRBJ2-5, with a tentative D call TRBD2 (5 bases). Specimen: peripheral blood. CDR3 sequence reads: CASSPHRGAETQYF. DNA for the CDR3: TGTGCCAGCAGCCCCCACCGGGGTGCGGAGACCCAGTACTTC.